This record looks at one T cell receptor (beta chain) sequence and its context. Its antigen is currently not known. The input lacks base qualities; no much larger clone sits a single base away. TCRbeta CDR3 regions were amplified from genomic DNA using the immunoSEQ Assay, a bias-controlled multiplex PCR. The original pipeline was this. The number of nucleated cells in each sample was estimated from the amplification of reference gene primers within the assay. To quantify the absolute abundance of each unique TCRbeta CDR3 rearrangement, sequence reads were collapsed and filtered. For each sample, productive Simpson clonality was calculated by taking the square root of Simpson's diversity index across productive rearrangements. As stored in TCRdb, this immuneACCESS dataset retains in-frame rearrangements with V and J assigned. A fraction of the clones does not appear; measured against another copy, unresolved V genes explain less than half of the discrepancy, and the remainder lacks a known reason. V, J and clone size derive from that table, while D and trimming were established from the DNA sequence. The sample has 100,000 to 150,000 clones on record, less than 90% of them singletons. The ten largest clones capture 25% to 30% of the sample.

Each collaborating institution followed its own protocols to collect whole blood in K2EDTA tubes. For TCRbeta analysis, collaborators shipped samples as frozen whole blood, isolated PBMCs, or DNA extracted from either of those sample types. V is clipped by 3 bases and J by 4 bases, and the sequence between their germline boundaries is 3 bases long. CDR1 and CDR2 were assigned from the germline V gene (reference sequence) as SGHAT and FQDESV. From its cysteine to its phenylalanine, the CDR3 spans 11 amino acids. Solely the CDR3 DNA is kept, with 33 bases framed from the first base. This sample is part of a study of blood T cell repertoires in COVID-19 (dated by TCRdb to the early 2020s). Some background on the complete study: Collaborator samples came from the United States, Italy and Spain and covered acute and convalescent phases of COVID-19. The material from the prospective study consisted of cDNA or gDNA derived from T cells, B-cell-depleted T cells, or PBMCs. The dataset comprised deeply sampled blood TCRbeta repertoires from subjects exposed to, actively infected with, or recovered from COVID-19. A freely available public database, intended as a resource for researchers studying the immune response to SARS-CoV-2, is where the repertoires were released. Samples came from the ongoing ImmuneRACE study (first 160 participants) plus 1,254 subjects from 6 global collaborators. The sample metadata nearly always contained a de-identified subject ID, COVID-19 status, age in years and sex. Where available, HLA class I and class II types were obtained from metadata supplied by the sample provider rather than from assay-based typing.

Study-level results and caveats: The quantity of clinical and demographic metadata differed by source and by participant and was supplied without curation.

The chain couples TRBV11-1 to TRBJ2-5; the D gene lacks a confident call. What was sequenced was peripheral blood. The sequence was collected from a woman of 80 years or more with acute or convalescent COVID-19. The encoded CDR3 is CASSFRETQYF. The sequenced DNA: TGTGCCAGCAGCTTTAGAGAGACCCAGTACTTC.